Below, 28 T cell receptor beta chains from the same sample are listed, as sequenced in a study of cytomegalovirus exposure and HLA in healthy donors. PCR was performed using 60 Vbeta and 13 Jbeta primers. Clones were read by immunoSEQ multiplex PCR, and TCRdb kept only the in-frame ones, dropping some. Here the sample spans about 130,000 clones, 65% to 90% being singletons. What was sequenced was PBMCs. These receptor sequences come from a girl aged 2 to 9 in good health and CMV-seronegative.

The chain uses TRBV28 and TRBJ1-1; D gene unclear. The CDR3 spans 12 residues. Deletions cut 5 bases from V and 3 bases from J, with 7 bases between. CDR1 MDHEN and CDR2 SYDVKM come from the germline V gene. The CDR3 loop reads CASSGGYTEAFF. CDR3 coding DNA: TGTGCCAGCAGTGGCGGGTACACTGAAGCTTTCTTT.

The V and J genes are TRBV5-1 and TRBJ2-6; tentative D call: TRBD1 (5 bases). Germline lookup yields CDR1 SGHRS and CDR2 YFSETQ. The CDR3 totals 16 residues. The V end was cut by 0 bases, the J end by 0 bases, with 7 bases between. The CDR3 is CASSLVGASGANVLTF. CDR3 coding DNA: TGCGCCAGCAGCTTGGTTGGGGCCTCTGGGGCCAACGTCCTGACTTTC. The full variable domain, completed using reference TRBV5-1 and TRBJ2-6, is KAGVTQTPRYLIKTRGQQVTLSCSPISGHRSVSWYQQTPGQGLQFLFEYFSETQRNKGNFPGRFSGRQFSNSRSEMNVSTLELGDSALYLCASSLVGASGANVLTFGAGSRLTVL.

The V call is TRBV7-8, the J call TRBJ2-5; 13 bases are shared with TRBD2. The V and J ends lost 4 bases and 6 bases, in that order; junction bases with no gene match: 8. CDR1 SGHVS and CDR2 FQNEAQ come from the germline V gene. The CDR3 has 16 residues. CDR3 DNA: TGTGCCAGCAGCTCAGAAAGACTAGCGGGAGGAAAGACCCAGTACTTC. Translating it yields CASSSERLAGGKTQYF.

This sequence joins TRBV5-6 and TRBJ2-5; weak D call: TRBD2 (5 bases). V was clipped by 0 bases and J by 11 bases, with 14 bases between them. The CDR3 is 13 residues long. The germline CDR1 and CDR2 sequences are SGHDT and YYEEEE. The CDR3 bases are TGTGCCAGCAGCTTGGCAGGCGGGTTAGAGCAGTACTTC. Its protein is CASSLAGGLEQYF.

The V call is TRBV7-2, the J call TRBJ2-1, with TRBD2 matching over 8 bases. V was pared by 1 base and J by 7 bases, with 6 bases of the junction left unmatched. This CDR3 region has 15 residues. The germline gives CDR1 SGHTA, CDR2 FQGNSA. In DNA, the CDR3 is TGTGCCAGCAGCTTAGACGGGGGGGCAGGGAATGAGCAGTTCTTC. Amino acid sequence: CASSLDGGAGNEQFF.

This CDR3 is CAWSPGFTSYNEQFF. In nucleotides, the CDR3 is TGTGCCTGGAGCCCAGGGTTTACGTCCTACAATGAGCAGTTCTTC. The rearrangement uses TRBV30 and TRBJ2-1, with D tentatively TRBD1 (5 bases). CDR1 and CDR2 (germline): GTSNPN, SVGIG (reference sequence). CDR3 length equals 15 residues. Trimming removed 3 bases at V and 1 base at J, with 13 bases between.

The chain links TRBV29-1 to TRBJ2-3, with 7 nucleotides matching TRBD1. The trim removed 4 bases at V and 2 bases at J, leaving 9 bases unmatched. The CDR3 contains 15 residues. Looked up from germline, CDR1 is SQVTM and CDR2 is ANQGSEA. The CDR3 DNA reads TGCAGCGTTGCAAGGGGCAGGGGGAACACAGATACGCAGTATTTT. It codes for CSVARGRGNTDTQYF.

The genes are TRBV5-1 and TRBJ2-1; 9 bases agree with TRBD2. This CDR3 region has 15 residues. Unmatched junction bases numbered 6, after V lost 0 bases and J lost 8 bases. The germline V gene encodes CDR1 SGHRS and CDR2 YFSETQ. Written as DNA, the CDR3 is TGCGCCAGCAGCTTGGGGCTAGCGGGACGGGATGAGCAGTTCTTC. Translation gives CASSLGLAGRDEQFF.

The chain has TRBV27 and TRBJ1-1; weak D call: TRBD1 (5 bases). This CDR3 is built from 13 residues. V gave up 2 bases and J gave up 1 base, with 5 bases separating them. Germline-derived CDR1 and CDR2 are MNHEY and SMNVEV (reference sequence). The CDR3 region has the DNA TGTGCCAGCAGTTTAGACAGGAACACTGAAGCTTTCTTT. Protein: CASSLDRNTEAFF.

The chain uses TRBV5-1 and TRBJ2-5; D is possibly TRBD2 (5 bases). The CDR3 length is 14 residues. V was shortened by 3 bases and J by 1 base, with 10 bases between the two germline ends. CDR1 and CDR2 from the germline V gene are SGHRS and YFSETQ. CDR3 in amino acids: CASSWAEAQETQYF. In nucleotides, the CDR3 is TGCGCCAGCAGCTGGGCGGAGGCCCAAGAGACCCAGTACTTC.

The DNA of the CDR3 is TGTGCCAGCAGCTTAGTCTTTGACAGGGTAAACATTCAGTACTTC. Translating it yields CASSLVFDRVNIQYF. This chain links TRBV7-9 with TRBJ2-4; TRBD1 agrees at 7 bases. The CDR3 extends over 15 amino acids. V shed 1 base, J shed 6 bases, and the junction held 6 bases outside the gene matches. The V gene's germline CDR1 is SEHNR and CDR2 FQNEAQ (reference sequence).

This clone was seen more than once but under ten times. This rearrangement joins TRBV6-1 to TRBJ2-1; the match to TRBD2 covers 9 bases. The ends lost 0 bases at V and 6 bases at J; junction bases unmatched: 3. The CDR3 has 15 residues. Germline V CDR1 and CDR2: MNHNS, SASEGT. For the CDR3, the DNA is TGTGCCAGCAGTGAAGCTAGCGGGAGTTTCAATGAGCAGTTCTTC. It encodes CASSEASGSFNEQFF.

This clone was recorded a few times. J is TRBJ1-1 and V is TRBV6-1; 11 nucleotides line up with TRBD1. The V gene's germline CDR1 is MNHNS and CDR2 SASEGT. Germline trimming cut 1 base from V and 8 bases from J; bases unmatched to any gene: 3. The CDR3 totals 14 residues. The CDR3 bases are TGTGCCAGCAGTGAAGGGACAGGGGGCGGGGAAGCTTTCTTT. Protein: CASSEGTGGGEAFF.

The V call is TRBV28, the J call TRBJ1-2; TRBD1 aligns across 7 bases. CDR3 size: 17 residues. Trimming cost V 4 bases and J 0 bases; bases outside gene matches: 11. The germline CDR1 and CDR2 sequences are MDHEN and SYDVKM. This chain's CDR3 is CASSSPRGALANYGYTF. The CDR3 DNA reads as TGTGCCAGCAGTTCCCCCAGGGGGGCCTTAGCTAACTATGGCTACACCTTC.

This chain links TRBV27 with TRBJ1-6; 7 nucleotides line up with TRBD1. Trimming took 5 bases from V and 10 from J; bases not matched to a gene: 11. The germline CDR1 and CDR2 sequences are MNHEY and SMNVEV (reference sequence). The CDR3 extends over 15 amino acids. CDR3 protein: CASSLTDRERSPLHF. As DNA, the CDR3 is TGTGCCAGCAGTCTAACCGACAGGGAGAGATCACCCCTCCACTTT.

The chain is built from TRBV18 and TRBJ2-6; 8 bases map to TRBD1. CDR3 length: 24 residues. Germline CDR1 is KGHSH and CDR2 is LQKENI. After removal of 3 bases from V and 1 base from J, the junction contained 26 bases not matched to a gene. The CDR3 DNA reads as TGTGCCAGCTCACCGAATTACCGGGTCCCGGACAGGGTTGGAATCCCATCTGGGGCCAACGTCCTGACTTTC. Protein: CASSPNYRVPDRVGIPSGANVLTF.

V and J are TRBV5-1 and TRBJ2-1; 10 nucleotides match TRBD2. The CDR3 sequence is 14 residues long. The trim removed 5 bases at V and 9 bases at J, leaving 8 bases unmatched. The germline V gene encodes CDR1 SGHRS and CDR2 YFSETQ. The CDR3 sequence: CASRTAGGPREQFF. CDR3 nucleotide sequence: TGCGCCAGCAGGACAGCGGGAGGGCCACGTGAGCAGTTCTTC.

The chain is built from TRBV4-3 and TRBJ2-7; 7 nucleotides agree with TRBD2. Germline trimming cut 4 bases from V and 3 bases from J; bases unmatched to any gene: 6. The germline CDR1 and CDR2 sequences are LGHNA and YSLEER. The CDR3 loop spans 14 amino acids. CDR3 sequence reads: CASSLRRGSYEQYF. The CDR3 DNA is TGCGCCAGCAGCCTCAGGCGCGGGAGCTACGAGCAGTACTTC.

This clone was recorded once. CDR3 sequence reads: CASSYRDTSNYGYTF. CDR3 coding DNA: TGTGCCAGCAGTTACCGGGACACCTCTAACTATGGCTACACCTTC. The genes are TRBV6-6 and TRBJ1-2, with TRBD1 as a possible D gene (6 bases). Germline loops: CDR1 MNHNY, CDR2 SVGAGI (reference sequence). V was pared by 2 bases and J by 0 bases, with 10 bases between. This CDR3 is 15 amino acids long.

V gene TRBV6-6 combines with J gene TRBJ1-4, with 7 bases identical to TRBD1. Trimming took 6 bases from V and 8 from J; bases not matched to a gene: 9. CDR1 and CDR2 from the germline V gene are MNHNY and SVGAGI (reference sequence). The CDR3 extends over 14 amino acids. CDR3 amino acids: CASRRQGIREKLFF. The CDR3 region has the DNA TGTGCCAGCAGACGACAGGGTATACGGGAAAAACTGTTTTTT.

This clone was observed a few times. The chain is built from TRBV11-2 and TRBJ1-2; the D is unclear. Germline-derived CDR1 and CDR2 are SGHAT and FQNNGV. This CDR3 has 14 amino acids. The V gene lost 2 bases and the J gene lost 4 bases, with 11 bases spanning the gap. The CDR3 DNA follows: TGTGCCAGCAGCTTAAACCCCGGGAGCTATGGCTACACCTTC. Its translation: CASSLNPGSYGYTF.

The V call is TRBV11-2, the J call TRBJ1-2; 10 nucleotides agree with TRBD1. Germline V lookup: CDR1 SGHAT, CDR2 FQNNGV. V dropped 5 bases and J dropped 0; count of bases not matched to a gene: 6. This CDR3 has 16 amino acids. The CDR3 sequence is CASSRTGGIANYGYTF. CDR3 DNA: TGTGCCAGCAGCCGGACAGGGGGTATAGCTAACTATGGCTACACCTTC.

This chain links TRBV7-2 with TRBJ1-6; 7 bases align to TRBD1. The CDR3 spans 15 residues. Trimming removed 0 bases from V and 7 bases from J; junction bases left unmatched: 3. Per the germline V gene, CDR1 is SGHTA and CDR2 is FQGNSA. The CDR3: CASSLAQGVNSPLHF. The CDR3 DNA is TGTGCCAGCAGCTTAGCGCAGGGGGTGAATTCACCCCTCCACTTT.

This clone came up a few times. The V call is TRBV10-3, the J call TRBJ2-3; TRBD1 aligns across 10 bases. The J segment lost 2 bases and the V segment lost 10 bases, leaving 12 bases of the junction unmatched. This CDR3 has 16 amino acids. From germline, CDR1 is ENHRY and CDR2 SYGVKD. CDR3 residues: CANGGTGVILTDTQYF. The CDR3 nucleotides read TGTGCCAACGGAGGGACAGGGGTCATACTCACAGATACGCAGTATTTT.

This chain links TRBV7-8 with TRBJ2-5, with a possible D match to TRBD1 (6 bases). The CDR3 spans 14 residues. Trimming left V 5 bases short and J 3 bases short, with 13 bases between. CDR1 is SGHVS, CDR2 FQNEAQ, per germline. The CDR3 DNA reads as TGTGCCAGCAGCCCTCGGACAGCTAAAGAGACCCAGTACTTC. It yields the protein CASSPRTAKETQYF. The variable domain in full, with the rest retrieved from reference TRBV7-8 and TRBJ2-5, is GAGVSQSPRYKVAKRGQDVALRCDPISGHVSLFWYQQALGQGPEFLTYFQNEAQLDKSGLPSDRFFAERPEGSVSTLKIQRTQQEDSAVYLCASSPRTAKETQYFGPGTRLLVL.

V and J are TRBV6-1 and TRBJ2-7; 10 positions agree with TRBD1. The CDR3 spans 15 residues. The V gene's germline CDR1 is MNHNS and CDR2 SASEGT. The ends lost 2 bases at V and 2 bases at J; junction bases unmatched: 3. The DNA of the CDR3 is TGTGCCAGCAGTGAACCGGACAGGGGGGCCTACGAGCAGTACTTC. This translates into CASSEPDRGAYEQYF.

The chain has TRBV9 and TRBJ1-6; 11 nucleotides agree with TRBD1. From germline, CDR1 is SGDLS and CDR2 YYNGEE. The CDR3 is made up of 14 amino acids. The junction had 5 bases not matched to a gene; V was cut back by 6 bases and J by 9 bases. CDR3 in amino acids: CASTGQGASSPLHF. CDR3 in DNA: TGTGCCAGCACCGGACAGGGGGCTAGTTCACCCCTCCACTTT.

The chain couples TRBV27 to TRBJ2-7, with 8 positions matching TRBD2. The CDR3 length is 17 residues. V gave up 2 bases and J gave up 4 bases; unmatched junction bases: 13. Germline CDR1 is MNHEY and CDR2 is SMNVEV (reference sequence). CDR3 coding DNA: TGTGCCAGCAGTTTAGCGACGCCTAGCGGGCTAGATTACGAGCAGTACTTC. It encodes CASSLATPSGLDYEQYF.